Below, 9 T cell receptor beta chains from the same sample are listed, as sequenced in a study of blood T cell repertoires in COVID-19. The assay was immunoSEQ multiplex PCR, and TCRdb's table has in-frame clones only and misses some. The profile covers 200,000 to 250,000 clones, with around 88% appearing a single time and 1.5% taken by the ten largest. The sequenced sample was peripheral blood. Receptors originate from a man in his late teens or twenties with active or convalescent COVID-19.

As to this clone: At one boundary the junction diverges from the germline segment, which might be a read error. The rearrangement links TRBV12-3 or TRBV12-4 to TRBJ2-3, with 12 bases matching TRBD2. The CDR3 covers 12 residues. The CDR3 DNA sequence: TGTGCCAGCGGACTAGCGGGGCGTGGGGGGAATTTT. This sequence encodes CASGLAGRGGNF.

The rearrangement joins TRBV21-1 to TRBJ1-5; the table's D call of TRBD1 was not tested on the DNA. TRBV21-1 is listed as a pseudogene. The CDR3 loop spans 16 amino acids. The CDR3 protein is CASSNRDSGGRQPQHF. DNA for the CDR3: TGTGCCAGCAGCAACCGGGACAGCGGAGGGAGGCAGCCCCAGCATTTT.

V gene TRBV29-1 combines with J gene TRBJ1-5; the D gene is possibly TRBD1 (6 bases). Trimming stripped 6 bases from V and 3 bases from J, with 12 bases between. The CDR3 length is 13 residues. Germline CDR1 SQVTM, CDR2 ANQGSEA. As DNA, the CDR3 is TGCAGCGTCCGTACAGGGAACAATCAGCCCCAGCATTTT. Protein sequence: CSVRTGNNQPQHF.

V is TRBV6-5 and J is TRBJ2-1, with 12 bases matching TRBD2. Germline lookup yields CDR1 MNHEY and CDR2 SVGAGI. V was pared by 10 bases and J by 3 bases, with 7 bases of the junction left unmatched. The CDR3 loop spans 15 amino acids. Here the CDR3 DNA reads TGTGCCACCGGGATGACTAGCGGGAGCTACAATGAGCAGTTCTTC. The encoded protein is CATGMTSGSYNEQFF.

A note on this clone: Other DNA sequences in this sample translate to the same CDR3. The V call is TRBV3-1 (or the pseudogene TRBV3-2), the J call TRBJ1-3; D remains unclear. Trimming cost V 6 bases and J 0 bases, with 12 bases left between them. The germline gives CDR1 LGHDT, CDR2 YNNKEL (reference sequence). CDR3 length: 15 residues. CDR3 protein: CASSPRVSSGNTIYF. The CDR3 nucleotides read TGTGCCAGCAGTCCTCGGGTCTCCTCTGGAAACACCATATATTTT.

This chain uses TRBV7-2 with TRBJ2-2, with 8 nucleotides matching TRBD1. V lost 5 bases and J lost 2; bases outside the gene matches: 4. Germline V lookup: CDR1 SGHTA, CDR2 FQGNSA. This CDR3 contains 15 residues. The DNA for the CDR3 is TGTGCCAGCAGCAAGGACAGGGTCAACACCGGGGAGCTGTTTTTT. It specifies CASSKDRVNTGELFF.

V usage is TRBV7-3 and J usage is TRBJ2-2, with TRBD1 matching 7 bases. With 5 bases clipped from V and 2 bases from J, the junction kept 11 bases outside the gene matches. The germline V gene has CDR1 SGHTA and CDR2 FQGTGA. This CDR3 is 17 amino acids long. The CDR3 is CASSPFTDRVNTGELFF. CDR3 in DNA: TGTGCCAGCAGCCCATTTACCGACAGGGTAAACACCGGGGAGCTGTTTTTT.

The rearrangement joins TRBV7-9 to TRBJ1-2; D is uncertain. From germline, CDR1 is SEHNR and CDR2 FQNEAQ (reference sequence). This CDR3 is 11 amino acids long. The ends were cut back, 2 bases at V and 4 bases at J, with 2 bases in the middle. The CDR3 here is CASSLLYGYTF. The CDR3 coding sequence is TGTGCCAGCAGCTTACTCTATGGCTACACCTTC.

In DNA form, the CDR3 reads TGTGCCAGCAGCTTAGCGGGTCTACTACCACCTCAAGAGACCCAGTACTTC. This codes for CASSLAGLLPPQETQYF. The V gene is TRBV7-9, the J gene TRBJ2-5; D is unresolved. Trimming cost V 0 bases and J 2 bases, with 16 bases left between them. Germline assignment: CDR1 SEHNR and CDR2 FQNEAQ (reference sequence). This CDR3 has 17 amino acids.